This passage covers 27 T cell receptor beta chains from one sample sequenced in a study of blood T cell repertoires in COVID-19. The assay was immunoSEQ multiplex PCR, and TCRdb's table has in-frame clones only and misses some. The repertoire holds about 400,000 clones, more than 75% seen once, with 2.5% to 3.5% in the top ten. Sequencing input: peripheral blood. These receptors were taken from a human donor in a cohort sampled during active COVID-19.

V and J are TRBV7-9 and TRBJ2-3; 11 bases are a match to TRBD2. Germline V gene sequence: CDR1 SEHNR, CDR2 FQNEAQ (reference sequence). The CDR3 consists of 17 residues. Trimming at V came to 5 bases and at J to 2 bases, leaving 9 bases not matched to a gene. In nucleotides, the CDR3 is TGTGCCAGCAGCCCCTCTCGACTAGCGGGGTACACAGATACGCAGTATTTT. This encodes CASSPSRLAGYTDTQYF.

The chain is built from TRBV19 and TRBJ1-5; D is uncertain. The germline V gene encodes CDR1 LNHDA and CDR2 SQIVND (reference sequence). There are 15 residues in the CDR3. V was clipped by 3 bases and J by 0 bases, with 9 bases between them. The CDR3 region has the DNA TGTGCCAGTAGTATTGGAGAAAATAGCAATCAGCCCCAGCATTTT. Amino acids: CASSIGENSNQPQHF. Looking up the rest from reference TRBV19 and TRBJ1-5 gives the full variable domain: DGGITQSPKYLFRKEGQNVTLSCEQNLNHDAMYWYRQDPGQGLRLIYYSQIVNDFQKGDIAEGYSVSREKKESFPLTVTSAQKNPTAFYLCASSIGENSNQPQHFGDGTRLSIL.

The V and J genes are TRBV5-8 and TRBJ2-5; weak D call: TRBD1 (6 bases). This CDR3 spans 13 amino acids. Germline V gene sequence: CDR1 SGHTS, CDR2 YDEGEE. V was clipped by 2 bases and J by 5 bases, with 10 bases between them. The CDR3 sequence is CASSFSGVETQYF. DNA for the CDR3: TGTGCCAGCAGCTTTTCAGGGGTGGAGACCCAGTACTTC.

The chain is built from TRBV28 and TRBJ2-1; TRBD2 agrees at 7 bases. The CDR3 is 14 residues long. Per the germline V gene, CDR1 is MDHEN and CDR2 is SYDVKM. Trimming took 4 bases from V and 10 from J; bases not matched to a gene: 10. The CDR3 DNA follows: TGTGCCAGCAGTTATTTCGCGGGAGTAAACGAGCAGTTCTTC. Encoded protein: CASSYFAGVNEQFF.

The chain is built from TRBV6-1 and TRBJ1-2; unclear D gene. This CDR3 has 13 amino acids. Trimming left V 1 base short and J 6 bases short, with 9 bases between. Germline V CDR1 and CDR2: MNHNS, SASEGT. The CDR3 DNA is TGTGCCAGCAGTGAAGTCAGTCATGATGGCTACACCTTC. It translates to CASSEVSHDGYTF.

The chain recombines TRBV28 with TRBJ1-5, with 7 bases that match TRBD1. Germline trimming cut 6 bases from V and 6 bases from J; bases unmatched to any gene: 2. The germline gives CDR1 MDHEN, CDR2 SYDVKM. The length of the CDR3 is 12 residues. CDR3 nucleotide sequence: TGTGCCAGCAGCTACAGGGGTCAGCCCCAGCATTTT. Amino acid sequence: CASSYRGQPQHF.

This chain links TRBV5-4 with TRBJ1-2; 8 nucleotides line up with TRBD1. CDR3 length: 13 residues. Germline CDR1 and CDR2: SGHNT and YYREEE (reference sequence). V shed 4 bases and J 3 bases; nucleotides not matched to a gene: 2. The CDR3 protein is CASSVDRDYGYTF. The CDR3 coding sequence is TGTGCCAGCAGCGTGGACAGGGACTATGGCTACACCTTC.

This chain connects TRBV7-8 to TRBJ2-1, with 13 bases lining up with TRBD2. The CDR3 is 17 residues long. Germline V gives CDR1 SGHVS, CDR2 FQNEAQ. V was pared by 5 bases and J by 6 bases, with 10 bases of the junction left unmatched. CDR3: CASSAHRTSGSINEQFF. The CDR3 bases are TGTGCCAGCAGCGCGCACCGGACTAGCGGGAGTATCAATGAGCAGTTCTTC.

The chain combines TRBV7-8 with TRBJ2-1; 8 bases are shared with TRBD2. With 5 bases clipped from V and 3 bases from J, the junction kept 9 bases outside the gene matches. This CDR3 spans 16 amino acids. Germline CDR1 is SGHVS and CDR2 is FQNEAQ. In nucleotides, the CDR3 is TGTGCCAGCAGCCCCGGGGTAGCGGGGAACTACAATGAGCAGTTCTTC. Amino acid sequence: CASSPGVAGNYNEQFF.

The CDR3 nucleotides read TGTGCCAGCAGTGCGGACAGGACTGCTTTGGGCGCGACTGAAGCTTTCTTT. Translated: CASSADRTALGATEAFF. The chain links TRBV6-1 to TRBJ1-1; 7 bases fit TRBD1. The CDR3 covers 17 residues. The germline V gene has CDR1 MNHNS and CDR2 SASEGT. Germline trimming cut 4 bases from V and 5 bases from J; bases unmatched to any gene: 16.

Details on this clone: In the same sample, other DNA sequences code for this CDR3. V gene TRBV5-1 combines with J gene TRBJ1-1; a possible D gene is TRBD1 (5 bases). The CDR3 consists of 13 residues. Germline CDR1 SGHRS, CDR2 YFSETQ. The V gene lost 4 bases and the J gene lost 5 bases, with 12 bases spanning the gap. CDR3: CASSLEEGTEAFF. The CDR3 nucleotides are TGCGCCAGCAGCCTGGAGGAGGGGACTGAAGCTTTCTTT. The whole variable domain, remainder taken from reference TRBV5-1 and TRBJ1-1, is KAGVTQTPRYLIKTRGQQVTLSCSPISGHRSVSWYQQTPGQGLQFLFEYFSETQRNKGNFPGRFSGRQFSNSRSEMNVSTLELGDSALYLCASSLEEGTEAFFGQGTRLTVV.

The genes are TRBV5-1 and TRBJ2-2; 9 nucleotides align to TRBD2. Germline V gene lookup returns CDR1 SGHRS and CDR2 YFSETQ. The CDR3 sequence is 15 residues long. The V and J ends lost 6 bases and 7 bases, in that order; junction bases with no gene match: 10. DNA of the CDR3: TGCGCCAGCAAGGAAGCGGGAGGTCTCGGCGGGGAGCTGTTTTTT. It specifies CASKEAGGLGGELFF. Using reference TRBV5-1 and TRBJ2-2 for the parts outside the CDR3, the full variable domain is KAGVTQTPRYLIKTRGQQVTLSCSPISGHRSVSWYQQTPGQGLQFLFEYFSETQRNKGNFPGRFSGRQFSNSRSEMNVSTLELGDSALYLCASKEAGGLGGELFFGEGSRLTVL.

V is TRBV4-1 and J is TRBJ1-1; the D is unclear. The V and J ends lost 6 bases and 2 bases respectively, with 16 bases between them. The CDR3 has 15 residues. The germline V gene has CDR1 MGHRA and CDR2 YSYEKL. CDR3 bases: TGCGCCAGCAGACCCAGCCGAGGTAGTAACACTGAAGCTTTCTTT. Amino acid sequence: CASRPSRGSNTEAFF.

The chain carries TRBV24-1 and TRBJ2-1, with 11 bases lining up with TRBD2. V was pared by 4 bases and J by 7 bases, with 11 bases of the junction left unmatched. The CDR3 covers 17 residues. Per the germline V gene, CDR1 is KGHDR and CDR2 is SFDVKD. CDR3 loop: CATSEGLAGPPQNEQFF. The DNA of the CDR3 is TGTGCCACCAGTGAAGGACTAGCGGGCCCACCCCAGAATGAGCAGTTCTTC.

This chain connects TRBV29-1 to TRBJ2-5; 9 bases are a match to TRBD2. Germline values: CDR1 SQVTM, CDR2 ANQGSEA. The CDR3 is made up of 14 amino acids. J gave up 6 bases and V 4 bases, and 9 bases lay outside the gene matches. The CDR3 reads CSVVSSGGLQTQYF. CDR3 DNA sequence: TGCAGCGTTGTTTCGAGCGGGGGGCTACAGACCCAGTACTTC.

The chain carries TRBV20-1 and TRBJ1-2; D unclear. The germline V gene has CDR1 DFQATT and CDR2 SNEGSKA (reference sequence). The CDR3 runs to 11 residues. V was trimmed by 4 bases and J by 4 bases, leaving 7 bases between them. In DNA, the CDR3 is TGCAGTGCTATAGTAGTCTATGGCTACACCTTC. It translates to CSAIVVYGYTF.

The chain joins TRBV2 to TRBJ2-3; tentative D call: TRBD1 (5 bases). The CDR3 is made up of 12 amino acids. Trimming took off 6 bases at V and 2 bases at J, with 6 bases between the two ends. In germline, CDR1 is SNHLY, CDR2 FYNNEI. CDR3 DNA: TGTGCCAGCAGACAGGACACAGATACGCAGTATTTT. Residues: CASRQDTDTQYF. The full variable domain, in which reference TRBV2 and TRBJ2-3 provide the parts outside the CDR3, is EPEVTQTPSHQVTQMGQEVILRCVPISNHLYFYWYRQILGQKVEFLVSFYNNEISEKSEIFDDQFSVERPDGSNFTLKIRSTKLEDSAMYFCASRQDTDTQYFGPGTRLTVL.

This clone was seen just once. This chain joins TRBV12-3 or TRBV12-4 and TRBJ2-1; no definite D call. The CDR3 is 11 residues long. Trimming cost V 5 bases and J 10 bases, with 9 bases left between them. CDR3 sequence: CASSPTTEQFF. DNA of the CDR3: TGTGCCAGCAGTCCCACTACCGAGCAGTTCTTC.

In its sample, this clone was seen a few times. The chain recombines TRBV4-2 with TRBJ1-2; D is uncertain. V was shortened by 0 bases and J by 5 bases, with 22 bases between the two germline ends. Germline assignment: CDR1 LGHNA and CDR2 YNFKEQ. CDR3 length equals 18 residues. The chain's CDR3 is CASSQDVEGRRISYGYTF. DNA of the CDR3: TGTGCCAGCAGCCAAGATGTTGAGGGCAGGCGAATCTCTTATGGCTACACCTTC.

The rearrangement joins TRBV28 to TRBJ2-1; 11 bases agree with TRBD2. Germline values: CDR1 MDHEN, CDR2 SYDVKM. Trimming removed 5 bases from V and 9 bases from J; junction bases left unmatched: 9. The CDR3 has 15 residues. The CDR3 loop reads CASSPPTSGTIEQFF. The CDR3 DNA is TGTGCCAGCAGTCCCCCGACTAGCGGGACGATTGAGCAGTTCTTC.

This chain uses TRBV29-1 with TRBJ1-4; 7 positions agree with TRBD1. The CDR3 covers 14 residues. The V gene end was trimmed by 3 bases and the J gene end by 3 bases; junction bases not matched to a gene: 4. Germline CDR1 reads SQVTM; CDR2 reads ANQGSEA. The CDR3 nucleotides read TGCAGCGTTGATCCGACAGGGTCTAATGAAAAACTGTTTTTT. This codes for CSVDPTGSNEKLFF.

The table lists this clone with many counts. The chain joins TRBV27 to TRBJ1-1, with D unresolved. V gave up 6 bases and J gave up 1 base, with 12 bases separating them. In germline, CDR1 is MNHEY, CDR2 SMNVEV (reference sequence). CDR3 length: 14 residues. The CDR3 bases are TGTGCCAGCAGCTGGAGTCGGGGGAACACTGAAGCTTTCTTT. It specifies CASSWSRGNTEAFF.

This chain's CDR3 is CASSLVGSSGSRYNEQFF. DNA for the CDR3: TGTGCCAGCAGCTTAGTAGGGTCTAGCGGGTCCCGATACAATGAGCAGTTCTTC. The chain carries TRBV11-2 and TRBJ2-1, with 8 bases fitting TRBD2. The CDR3 is 18 residues long. V dropped 1 base and J dropped 4; count of bases not matched to a gene: 12. CDR1 SGHAT and CDR2 FQNNGV come from the germline V gene.

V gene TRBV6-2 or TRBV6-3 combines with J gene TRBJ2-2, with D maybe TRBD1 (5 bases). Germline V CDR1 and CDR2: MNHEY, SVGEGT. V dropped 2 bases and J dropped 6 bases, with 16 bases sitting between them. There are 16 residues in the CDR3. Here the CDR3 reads CASSYIIGHPPGELFF. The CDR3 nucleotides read TGTGCCAGCAGTTACATCATCGGACACCCCCCCGGGGAGCTGTTTTTT.

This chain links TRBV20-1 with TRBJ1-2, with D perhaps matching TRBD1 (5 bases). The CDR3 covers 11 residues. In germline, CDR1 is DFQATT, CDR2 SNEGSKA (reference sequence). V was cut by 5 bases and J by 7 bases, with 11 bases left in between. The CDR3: CSAVRDSGYTF. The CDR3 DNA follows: TGCAGTGCTGTAAGGGACTCTGGCTACACCTTC.

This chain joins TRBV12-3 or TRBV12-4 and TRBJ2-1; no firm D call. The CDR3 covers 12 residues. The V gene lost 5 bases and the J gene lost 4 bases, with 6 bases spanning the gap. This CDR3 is CASSPGYNEQFF. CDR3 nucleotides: TGTGCCAGCAGTCCAGGTTACAATGAGCAGTTCTTC.

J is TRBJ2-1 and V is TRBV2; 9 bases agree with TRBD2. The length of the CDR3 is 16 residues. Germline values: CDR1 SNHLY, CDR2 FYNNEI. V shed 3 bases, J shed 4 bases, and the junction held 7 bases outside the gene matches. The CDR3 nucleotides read TGTGCCAGCAGTGAGTCTTCAAGCGGGGGGTACAATGAGCAGTTCTTC. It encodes CASSESSSGGYNEQFF.